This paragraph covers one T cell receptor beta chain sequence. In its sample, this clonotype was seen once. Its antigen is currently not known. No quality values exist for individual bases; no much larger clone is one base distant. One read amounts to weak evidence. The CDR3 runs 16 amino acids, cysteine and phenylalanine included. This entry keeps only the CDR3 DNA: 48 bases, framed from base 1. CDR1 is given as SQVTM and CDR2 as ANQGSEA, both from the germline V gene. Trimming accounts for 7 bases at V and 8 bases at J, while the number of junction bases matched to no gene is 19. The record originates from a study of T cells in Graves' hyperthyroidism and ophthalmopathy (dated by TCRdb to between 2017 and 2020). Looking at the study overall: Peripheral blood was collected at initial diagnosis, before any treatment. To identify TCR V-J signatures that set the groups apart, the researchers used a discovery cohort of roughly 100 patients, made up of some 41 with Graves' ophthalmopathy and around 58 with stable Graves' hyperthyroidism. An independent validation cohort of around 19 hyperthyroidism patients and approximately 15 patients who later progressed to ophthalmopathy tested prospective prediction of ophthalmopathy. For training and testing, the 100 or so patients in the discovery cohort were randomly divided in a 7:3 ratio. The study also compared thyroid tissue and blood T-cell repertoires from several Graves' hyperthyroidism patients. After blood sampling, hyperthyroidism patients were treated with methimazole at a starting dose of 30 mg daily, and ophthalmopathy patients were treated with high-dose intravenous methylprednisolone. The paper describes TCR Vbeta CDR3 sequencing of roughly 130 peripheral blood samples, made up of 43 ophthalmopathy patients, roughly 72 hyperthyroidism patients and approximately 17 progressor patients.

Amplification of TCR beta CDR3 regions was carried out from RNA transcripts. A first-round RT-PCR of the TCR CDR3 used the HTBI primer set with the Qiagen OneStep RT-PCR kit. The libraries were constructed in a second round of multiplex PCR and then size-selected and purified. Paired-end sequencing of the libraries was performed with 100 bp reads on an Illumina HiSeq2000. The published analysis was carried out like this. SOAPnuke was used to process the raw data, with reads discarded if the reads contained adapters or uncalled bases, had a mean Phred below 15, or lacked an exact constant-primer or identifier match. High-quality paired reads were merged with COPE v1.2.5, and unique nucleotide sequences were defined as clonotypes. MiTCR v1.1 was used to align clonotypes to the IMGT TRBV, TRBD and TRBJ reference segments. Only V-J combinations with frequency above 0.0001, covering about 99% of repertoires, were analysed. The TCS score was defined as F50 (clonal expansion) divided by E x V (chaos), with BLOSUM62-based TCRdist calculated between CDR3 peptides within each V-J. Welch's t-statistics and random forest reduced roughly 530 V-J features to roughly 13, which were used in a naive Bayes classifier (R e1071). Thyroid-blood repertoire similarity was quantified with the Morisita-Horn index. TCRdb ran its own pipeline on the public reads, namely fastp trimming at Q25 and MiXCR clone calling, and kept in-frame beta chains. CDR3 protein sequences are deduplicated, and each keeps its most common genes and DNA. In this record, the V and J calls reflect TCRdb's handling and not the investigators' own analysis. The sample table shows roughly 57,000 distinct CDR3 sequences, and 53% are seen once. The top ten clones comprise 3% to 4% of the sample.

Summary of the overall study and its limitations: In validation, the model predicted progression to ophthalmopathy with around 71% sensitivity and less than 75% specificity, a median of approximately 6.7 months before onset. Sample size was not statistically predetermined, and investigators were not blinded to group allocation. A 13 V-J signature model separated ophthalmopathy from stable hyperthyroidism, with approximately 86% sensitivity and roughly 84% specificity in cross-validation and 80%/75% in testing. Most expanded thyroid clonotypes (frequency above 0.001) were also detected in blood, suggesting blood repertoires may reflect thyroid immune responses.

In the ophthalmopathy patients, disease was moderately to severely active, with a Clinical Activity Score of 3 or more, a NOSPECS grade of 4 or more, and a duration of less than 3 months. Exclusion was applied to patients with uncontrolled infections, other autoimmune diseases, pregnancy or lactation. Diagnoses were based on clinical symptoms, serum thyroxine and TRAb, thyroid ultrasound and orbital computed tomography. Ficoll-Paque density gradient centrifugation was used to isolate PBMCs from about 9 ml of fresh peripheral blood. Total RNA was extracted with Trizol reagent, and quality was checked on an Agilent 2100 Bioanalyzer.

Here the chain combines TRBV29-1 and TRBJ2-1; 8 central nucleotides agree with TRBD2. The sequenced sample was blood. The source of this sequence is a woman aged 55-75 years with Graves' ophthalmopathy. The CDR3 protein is CSASSGAGGSFHEQFF. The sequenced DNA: TGCAGCGCCAGCAGTGGCGCGGGGGGAAGCTTCCATGAGCAGTTCTTC.